The rows below give T cell receptor beta chains drawn from one sample of a study of OX40 agonist ivuxolimab in advanced cancers. Sequenced by immunoSEQ multiplex PCR; TCRdb stores in-frame clones only, minus some. The sample has about 71,000 clones; about 90% are singletons. The input for sequencing was CD4+ or CD8+ T cells sorted from blood, taken in a trial of the OX40 agonist ivuxolimab. These receptor sequences come from an adult with an advanced solid tumor such as melanoma, head and neck, liver or kidney cancer. Both conserved end residues are part of each CDR3. A D gene is named only where the DNA matches it firmly. A clone size is listed for some rows: how often the clone was seen (once, few, many), or a class if it is expanded.

j_call d_call v_call clone_size cdr3_length cdr3_nt cdr3_aa
TRBJ1-1 TRBD1 TRBV6-5 - 15 TGTGCCAGCAGTCCCGGACAGGCGAAAAACACTGAAGCTTTCTTT CASSPGQAKNTEAFF
TRBJ1-1 - TRBV27 - 13 TGTGCCTCCCGTGCAGACCGGAACACTGAAGCTTTCTTT CASRADRNTEAFF
TRBJ2-1 TRBD2 TRBV4-2 - 19 TGTGCCAGCAGCCAAGGGAGTAGCGGGAGTTCTACACCCCCCGATGAGCAGTTCTTC CASSQGSSGSSTPPDEQFF
TRBJ2-1 - TRBV27 - 15 TGTGCCAGCAGTACCTTAGCGGTTTCTTACAATGAGCAGTTCTTC CASSTLAVSYNEQFF
TRBJ1-3 - TRBV28 - 12 TGTGCCAGCAGTCCACCCAGGAACACCATATATTTT CASSPPRNTIYF
TRBJ1-1 - TRBV2 few 15 TGTGCCAGCAGTGAAGAGTTCGGGTTGAACACTGAAGCTTTCTTT CASSEEFGLNTEAFF
TRBJ2-3 - TRBV4-1 - 15 TGCGCCAGCAGCGTTCCGCTGGGGCCCACAGATACGCAGTATTTT CASSVPLGPTDTQYF
TRBJ1-1 - TRBV6-1 - 15 TGTGCCAGCAGTGAAGATTGGGGGCGAGGGGCTGAAGCTTTCTTT CASSEDWGRGAEAFF
TRBJ2-7 TRBD2 TRBV19 once 14 TGTGCCAGTAGTATAAGCGGGAGCGGTTACGAGCAGTACTTC CASSISGSGYEQYF
TRBJ2-1 - TRBV9 many 13 TGTGCCAGCAGCCTGAGCAGGGAAAATGAGCAGTTCTTC CASSLSRENEQFF
TRBJ1-1 - TRBV5-4 - 11 TGTGCCAGCAGCTTAGGCACTGAAGCTTTCTTT CASSLGTEAFF
TRBJ2-1 - TRBV7-9 - 13 TGTGCCAGCAGCTTAGTCAGCGTAAATGAGCAGTTCTTC CASSLVSVNEQFF
TRBJ2-7 TRBD2 TRBV2 - 16 TGTGCCAGCAGTGACCCCGTCGGACTAGCGTCAAGGCCGCAGTACTTC CASSDPVGLASRPQYF
TRBJ2-6 - TRBV7-9 - 16 TGTGCCAGCAGCTCTATGGCGGTCTCTGGGGCCAACGTCCTGACTTTC CASSSMAVSGANVLTF
TRBJ2-7 TRBD1 TRBV6-5 - 14 TGTGCCAGCAGTTACGGGGCAGGGGGCTACGAGCAGTACTTC CASSYGAGGYEQYF
TRBJ1-5 - TRBV19 - 14 TGTGCCAGTATACCACGCCATCAAGATCAGCCCCAGCATTTT CASIPRHQDQPQHF
TRBJ2-7 - TRBV28 - 13 TGTGCCAGCAGTAACCGGTACTCCTACGAGCAGTACTTC CASSNRYSYEQYF
TRBJ2-7 TRBD2 TRBV7-9 - 15 TGTGCCAGCAGCCCCCGGACTAGCGGACTTGGAGAGCAGTACTTC CASSPRTSGLGEQYF
TRBJ2-1 TRBD2 TRBV4-2 - 16 TGTGCCAGCAGCCAACCCAGCGGGGGCTATTACAATGAGCAGTTCTTC CASSQPSGGYYNEQFF
TRBJ2-3 - TRBV5-1 - 15 TGCGCCAGCAGCTTTGTGGGAGAGGGGACAGATACGCAGTATTTT CASSFVGEGTDTQYF
TRBJ2-7 TRBD2 TRBV4-2 - 16 TGTGCCAGCAGCCAAGCCCCTAGCGGACGACCTTACGAGCAGTACTTC CASSQAPSGRPYEQYF
TRBJ2-7 - TRBV27 - 18 TGTGCCAGCAGTTCTATTACCCCCTCGGGAGTCGCGTTATACGAGCAGTACTTC CASSSITPSGVALYEQYF
TRBJ2-7 - TRBV28 once 14 TGTGCCAGCAGTCCGACTCGGGGATCGAGCGAGCAGTACTTC CASSPTRGSSEQYF
TRBJ2-7 - TRBV28 - 14 TGTGCCAGCAGTCTCCGGGCCCTATCTAGGGAGCAGTACTTC CASSLRALSREQYF
TRBJ1-5 - TRBV28 few 15 TGTGCCAGCACCTCCCGGACATATAGCAATCAGCCCCAGCATTTT CASTSRTYSNQPQHF
TRBJ2-7 - TRBV4-2 - 14 TGTGCCAGCAGCCAAGAAGGTGCTGTCTACGAGCAGTACTTC CASSQEGAVYEQYF
TRBJ2-5 - TRBV7-3 - 15 TGTGCCAGCAGCTTAAATCCCGTATCCCAAGAGACCCAGTACTTC CASSLNPVSQETQYF
TRBJ1-2 TRBD1 TRBV2 - 15 TGTGCCAGCATGGGACAGGGAGCCTTGAACTATGGCTACACCTTC CASMGQGALNYGYTF
TRBJ2-7 - TRBV11-2 - 14 TGTGCCAGCAGCTTAGACCCAACCCCCTACGAGCAGTACTTC CASSLDPTPYEQYF
TRBJ2-5 TRBD1 TRBV13 - 13 TGTGCCAGCAGCTCGGGACAGCAAGAGACCCAGTACTTC CASSSGQQETQYF
TRBJ2-7 - TRBV7-6 few 11 TGTGCCAGCAGCCCCGGGACCGAGCAGTACTTC CASSPGTEQYF
TRBJ1-5 - TRBV19 - 13 TGTGCCAGTAGTACGGGTGGGGATCAGCCCCAGCATTTT CASSTGGDQPQHF
TRBJ2-7 TRBD2 TRBV4-1 - 17 TGCGCCAGCAGCCAAGTTGCTAGCGGGAGGCCGACCTACGAGCAGTACTTC CASSQVASGRPTYEQYF
TRBJ2-1 - TRBV4-3 - 13 TGCGCCAGCAGCCAAGAGACGGGCAATGAGCAGTTCTTC CASSQETGNEQFF
TRBJ2-7 TRBD1 TRBV4-2 - 14 TGTGCCAGCAGCACCGGGACAGGGGCCGCCGAGCAGTACTTC CASSTGTGAAEQYF
TRBJ2-1 - TRBV7-8 - 15 TGTGCCAGCAGAAAAATGGAGGGAGAATACAATGAGCAGTTCTTC CASRKMEGEYNEQFF
TRBJ2-7 TRBD2 TRBV5-6 - 16 TGTGCCAGCAGCTACGGGACTAGCGGGAGTTTCAACGAGCAGTACTTC CASSYGTSGSFNEQYF
TRBJ2-7 TRBD2 TRBV27 - 15 TGTGCCAGCAGTTTGACTAGCGGGAGACCGTACGAGCAGTACTTC CASSLTSGRPYEQYF
TRBJ2-2 - TRBV28 - 15 TGTGCCAGCAGTTTGGACACTCCGAACACCGGGGAGCTGTTTTTT CASSLDTPNTGELFF
TRBJ1-4 - TRBV25-1 - 16 TGTGCCAGCAGTGATACTATGTCAGGGGCGGGTGAAAAACTGTTTTTT CASSDTMSGAGEKLFF
TRBJ1-5 - TRBV13 - 13 TGTGCCAGCAGCATCGGGCCCGCTCAGCCCCAGCATTTT CASSIGPAQPQHF
TRBJ2-1 - TRBV5-6 - 14 TGTGCCAGCACCCCCGGGGATTCCTACAATGAGCAGTTCTTC CASTPGDSYNEQFF
TRBJ2-7 - TRBV7-6 - 14 TGTGCCAGCAGCTTTGGCCGCAACGGCCACGAGCAGTACTTC CASSFGRNGHEQYF
TRBJ2-7 TRBD2 TRBV15 - 15 TGTGCCACCAGCAGAGCAGCGGGATCCTCGGGGGAGCAGTACTTC CATSRAAGSSGEQYF
TRBJ2-3 - TRBV14 - 15 TGTGCCAGCAGCCTCTTAACTACGACCACAGATACGCAGTATTTT CASSLLTTTTDTQYF
TRBJ2-3 - TRBV4-3 - 15 TGCGCCAGCAGCCAAGATGAGCTTTTAGGAGATACGCAGTATTTT CASSQDELLGDTQYF
TRBJ1-3 TRBD1 TRBV28 - 16 TGTGCCAGCAGTGCAATACAGGGGGCCTGGGGAAACACCATATATTTT CASSAIQGAWGNTIYF
TRBJ1-1 TRBD1 TRBV5-8 - 15 TGTGCCAGCAGCAGTGGGACAGTGGATGGCACTGAAGCTTTCTTT CASSSGTVDGTEAFF
TRBJ2-5 TRBD2 TRBV28 - 13 TGTGCCAGCAGTCCTAGCGGAGAAGAGACCCAGTACTTC CASSPSGEETQYF
TRBJ2-3 TRBD2 TRBV4-3 - 16 TGCGCCAGCAGCCAAGATACTAGCGCCAACACAGATACGCAGTATTTT CASSQDTSANTDTQYF
TRBJ2-7 TRBD1 TRBV6-1 - 15 TGTGCCAGCAGTGAAGCTCGAGGGGGCAGTTACGAGCAGTACTTC CASSEARGGSYEQYF
TRBJ2-7 TRBD2 TRBV11-2 - 14 TGTGCCAGCAGCCGACTAGCGGGAGCCTACGAGCAGTACTTC CASSRLAGAYEQYF
TRBJ2-5 TRBD1 TRBV11-3 few 15 TGTGCCAGCAGTTCCGGTGGACAGGTCCAAGAGACCCAGTACTTC CASSSGGQVQETQYF
TRBJ1-1 TRBD1 TRBV4-3 once 17 TGCGCCAGCAGCCAAGATAGGGTGGGACAGTCCGGTACTGAAGCTTTCTTT CASSQDRVGQSGTEAFF
TRBJ2-7 TRBD2 TRBV6-5 - 13 TGTGCCAGCAGTTTCAGCGGGGCCTACGAGCAGTACTTC CASSFSGAYEQYF